The sequence of this T cell receptor beta chain was determined in a study of blood T cell repertoires in COVID-19. Using immunoSEQ multiplex PCR, the repertoire was profiled, and TCRdb retains in-frame clones only, with some absent. Among more than 40,000 clones listed, more than 85% were seen once. For recovered donors of Cohort 3, there were two negative PCRs, clearance, or symptom resolution. The CDR3 loop spans 14 amino acids. Trimming removed 2 bases at V and 4 bases at J, with 9 bases between. CDR1 MDHEN and CDR2 SYDVKM come from the germline V gene. J is TRBJ1-5 and V is TRBV28; the D gene is possibly TRBD1 (5 bases). The receptor was isolated from a woman aged 45-60 years who had recovered from COVID-19. The specimen was PBMCs or T cells enriched from blood (not recorded which). This CDR3 reads CASSLPGWNQPQHF. The DNA for the CDR3 is TGTGCCAGCAGTTTACCAGGGTGGAATCAGCCCCAGCATTTT.